The source of this T cell receptor beta chain is a study of OX40 agonist ivuxolimab in advanced cancers. Study-wide context: Patients received ivuxolimab, an intravenous treatment, every 2 weeks at 0.01 to 10 mg/kg. Study findings and constraints: The mean number of expanded clones was higher in CD8+ T cells than in CD4+. Dosing at 0.1 to 3.0 mg/kg was accompanied by clonal expansion of CD4+ and CD8+ blood T cells by week 6.

Sequencing used immunoSEQ multiplex PCR; TCRdb keeps in-frame clones, though not all of them. The table lists tens of thousands of clones, around 90% of them singletons. Comment on this clone: Its target is unknown.

V was pared by 3 bases and J by 8 bases, with 11 bases between. Germline lookup yields CDR1 SGHTA and CDR2 FQGNSA. This CDR3 contains 13 residues. The chain uses TRBV7-2 and TRBJ2-1; no definite D call. Sample: CD4+ or CD8+ T cells sorted from blood, taken in a trial of the OX40 agonist ivuxolimab. This receptor was obtained from an adult with an advanced solid tumor such as melanoma, head and neck, liver or kidney cancer. The CDR3 nucleotides read TGTGCCAGCAGCTTCCGGGCCATCGATGAGCAGTTCTTC. Its protein is CASSFRAIDEQFF.